The source of this T cell receptor (beta chain) is a study of T cells in Graves' hyperthyroidism and ophthalmopathy. Amplified regions were TCR beta CDR3 sequences from RNA transcripts. First-round RT-PCR of the TCR CDR3 relied on the HTBI primer set. One entry per CDR3 protein, called by TCRdb with MiXCR from the multiplex PCR reads. The sample records around 800,000 distinct CDR3 sequences, about two fifths being singletons. This receptor was identified in a young man with Graves' hyperthyroidism. Material: blood.

DNA for the CDR3: TGTGCCAGCCGTAGGGAACATGCCGCAGAAGCTTTCTTT. Its translation: CASRREHAAEAFF. The chain employs TRBV2 and TRBJ1-1; D is uncertain. Trimming removed 8 bases from V and 8 bases from J, with 18 bases in between. Per germline, CDR1 SNHLY and CDR2 FYNNEI. The CDR3 runs 13 residues.